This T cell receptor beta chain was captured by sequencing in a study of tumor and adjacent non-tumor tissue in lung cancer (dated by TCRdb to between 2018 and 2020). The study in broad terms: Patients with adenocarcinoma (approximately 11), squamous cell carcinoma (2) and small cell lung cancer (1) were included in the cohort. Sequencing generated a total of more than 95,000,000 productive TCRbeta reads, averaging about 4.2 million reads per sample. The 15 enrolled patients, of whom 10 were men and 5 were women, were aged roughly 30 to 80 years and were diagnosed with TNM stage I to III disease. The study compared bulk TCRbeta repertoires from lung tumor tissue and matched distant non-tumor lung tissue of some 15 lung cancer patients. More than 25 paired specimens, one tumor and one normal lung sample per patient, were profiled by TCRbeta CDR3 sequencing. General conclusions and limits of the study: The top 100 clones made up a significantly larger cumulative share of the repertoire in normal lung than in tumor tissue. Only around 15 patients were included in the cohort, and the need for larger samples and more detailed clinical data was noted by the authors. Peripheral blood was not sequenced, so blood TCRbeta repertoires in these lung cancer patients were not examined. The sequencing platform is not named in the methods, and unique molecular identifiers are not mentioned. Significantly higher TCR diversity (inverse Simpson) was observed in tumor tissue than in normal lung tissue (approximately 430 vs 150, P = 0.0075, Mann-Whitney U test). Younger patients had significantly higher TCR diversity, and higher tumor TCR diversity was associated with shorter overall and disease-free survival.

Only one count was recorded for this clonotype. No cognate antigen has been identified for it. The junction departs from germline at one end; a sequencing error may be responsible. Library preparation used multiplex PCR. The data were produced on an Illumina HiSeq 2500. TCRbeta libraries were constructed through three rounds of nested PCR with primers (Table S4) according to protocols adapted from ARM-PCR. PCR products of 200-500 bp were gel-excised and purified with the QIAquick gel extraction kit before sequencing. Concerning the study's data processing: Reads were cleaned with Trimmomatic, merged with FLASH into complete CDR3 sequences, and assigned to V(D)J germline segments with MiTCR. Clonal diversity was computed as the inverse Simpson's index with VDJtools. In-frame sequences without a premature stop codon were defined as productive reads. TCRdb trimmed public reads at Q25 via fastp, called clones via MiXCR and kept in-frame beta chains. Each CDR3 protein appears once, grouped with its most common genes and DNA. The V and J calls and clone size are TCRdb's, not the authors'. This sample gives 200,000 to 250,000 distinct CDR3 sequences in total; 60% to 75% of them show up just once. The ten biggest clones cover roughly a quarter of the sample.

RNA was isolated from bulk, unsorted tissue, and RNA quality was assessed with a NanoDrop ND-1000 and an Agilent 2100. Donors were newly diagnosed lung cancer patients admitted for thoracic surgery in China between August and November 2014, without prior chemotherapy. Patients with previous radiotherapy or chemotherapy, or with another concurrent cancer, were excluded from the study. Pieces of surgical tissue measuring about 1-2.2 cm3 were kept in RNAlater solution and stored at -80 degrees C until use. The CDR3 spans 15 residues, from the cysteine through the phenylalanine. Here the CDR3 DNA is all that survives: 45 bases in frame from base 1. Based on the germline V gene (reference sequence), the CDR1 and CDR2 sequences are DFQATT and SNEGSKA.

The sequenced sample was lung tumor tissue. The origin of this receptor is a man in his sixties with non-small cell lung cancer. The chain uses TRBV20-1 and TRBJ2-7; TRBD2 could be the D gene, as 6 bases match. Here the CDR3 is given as CSARDSASGDHEHYF. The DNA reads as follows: TGCAGTGCTAGAGATTCGGCTTCGGGGGACCACGAGCATTACTTC.